This T cell receptor (beta chain) was sequenced during a study of blood T cells in healthy people across ages. Concerning this clonotype itself: Its matching antigen is unknown.

Study-level results: The percentage of naive T cells correlated strongly with TCR beta diversity. Researchers said unsorted PBMCs prevented a conclusive naive versus antigen-experienced comparison.

The CDR3 loop spans 13 amino acids. The V gene's germline CDR1 is SEHNR and CDR2 FQNEAQ (reference sequence). V dropped 5 bases and J dropped 2 bases, with 9 bases sitting between them. A second roughly 6 to 11 cycle PCR used barcoded and J-beta primers. TCRdb redid the calling of the 5' RACE reads with MiXCR, one entry per CDR3 protein. Among 1.5 million to 2 million distinct CDR3 sequences listed, 30% to 35% were seen once. The sequence was obtained from a woman between 25 and 40 years old in good health. V usage is TRBV7-9 and J usage is TRBJ1-1; D gene uncertain. The sequenced sample was blood. CDR3 in DNA: TGTGCCAGCAGCCATACAGAAAACACTGAAGCTTTCTTT. This gives the protein CASSHTENTEAFF.